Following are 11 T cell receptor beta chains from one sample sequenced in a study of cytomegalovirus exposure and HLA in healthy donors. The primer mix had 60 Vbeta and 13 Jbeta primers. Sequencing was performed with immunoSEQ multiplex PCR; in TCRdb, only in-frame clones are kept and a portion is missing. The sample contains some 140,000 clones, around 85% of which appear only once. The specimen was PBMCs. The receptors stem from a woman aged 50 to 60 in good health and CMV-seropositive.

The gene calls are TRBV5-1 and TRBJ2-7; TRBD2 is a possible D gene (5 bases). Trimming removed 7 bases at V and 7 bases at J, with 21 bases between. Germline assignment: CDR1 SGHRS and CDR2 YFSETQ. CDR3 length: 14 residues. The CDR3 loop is CASARAAPNNEQYF. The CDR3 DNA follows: TGCGCCAGCGCGAGGGCGGCCCCGAATAATGAGCAGTACTTC. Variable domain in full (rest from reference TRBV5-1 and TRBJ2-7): KAGVTQTPRYLIKTRGQQVTLSCSPISGHRSVSWYQQTPGQGLQFLFEYFSETQRNKGNFPGRFSGRQFSNSRSEMNVSTLELGDSALYLCASARAAPNNEQYFGPGTRLTVT.

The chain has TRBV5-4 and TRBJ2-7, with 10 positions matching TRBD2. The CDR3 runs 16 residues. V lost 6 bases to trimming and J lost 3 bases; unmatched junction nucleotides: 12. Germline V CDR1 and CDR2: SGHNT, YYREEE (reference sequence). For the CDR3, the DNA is TGTGCCAGCATGAGCGGGGGGGCAGGCGGTCTCTACGAGCAGTACTTC. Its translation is CASMSGGAGGLYEQYF.

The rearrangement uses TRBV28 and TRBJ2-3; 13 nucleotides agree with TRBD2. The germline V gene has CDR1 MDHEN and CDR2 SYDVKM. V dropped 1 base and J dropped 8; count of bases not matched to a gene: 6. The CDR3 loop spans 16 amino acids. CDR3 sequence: CASSLSTSGGAGTQYF. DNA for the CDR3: TGTGCCAGCAGTTTATCAACTAGCGGGGGGGCGGGTACGCAGTATTTT.

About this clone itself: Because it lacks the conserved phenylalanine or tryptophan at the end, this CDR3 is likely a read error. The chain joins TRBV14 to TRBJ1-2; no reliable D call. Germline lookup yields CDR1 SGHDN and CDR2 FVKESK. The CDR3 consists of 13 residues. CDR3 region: CASSPRGSYDYTL. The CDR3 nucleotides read TGTGCCAGCAGCCCCCGCGGGAGTTATGACTACACCCTC.

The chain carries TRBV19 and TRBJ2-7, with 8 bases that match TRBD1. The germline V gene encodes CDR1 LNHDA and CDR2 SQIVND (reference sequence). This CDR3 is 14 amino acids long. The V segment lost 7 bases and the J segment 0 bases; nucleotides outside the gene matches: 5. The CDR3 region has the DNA TGTGCCAGTAATCGCGACAGGGGCTCCTACGAGCAGTACTTC. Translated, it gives CASNRDRGSYEQYF.

The CDR3 region is CASSAELAGRREQFF. CDR3 coding DNA: TGTGCCAGCAGTGCGGAACTAGCGGGGCGTAGGGAGCAGTTCTTC. The chain carries TRBV6-4 and TRBJ2-1; 10 nucleotides align to TRBD2. Trimming removed 4 bases from V and 10 bases from J; junction bases left unmatched: 10. The CDR3 spans 15 residues. Germline V gene lookup returns CDR1 MRHNA and CDR2 SNTAGT.

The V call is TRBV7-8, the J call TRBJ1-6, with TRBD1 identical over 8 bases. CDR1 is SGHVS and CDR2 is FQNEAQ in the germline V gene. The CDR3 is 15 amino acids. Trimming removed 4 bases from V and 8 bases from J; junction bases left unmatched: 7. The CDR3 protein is CASSSLTGVDSPLHF. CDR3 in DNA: TGTGCCAGCAGCTCACTGACAGGGGTTGATTCACCCCTCCACTTT.

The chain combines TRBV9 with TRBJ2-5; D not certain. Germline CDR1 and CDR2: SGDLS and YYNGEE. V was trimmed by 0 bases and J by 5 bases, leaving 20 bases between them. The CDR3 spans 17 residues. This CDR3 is CASSVGVSEQTLETQYF. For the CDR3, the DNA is TGTGCCAGCAGCGTAGGGGTTTCGGAACAGACCTTGGAGACCCAGTACTTC.

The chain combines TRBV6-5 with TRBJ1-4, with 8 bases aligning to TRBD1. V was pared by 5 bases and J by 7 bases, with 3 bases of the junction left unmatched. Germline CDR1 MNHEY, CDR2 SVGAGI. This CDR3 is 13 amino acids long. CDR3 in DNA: TGTGCCAGCAGTGACAGGGGTGGTGAAAAACTGTTTTTT. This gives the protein CASSDRGGEKLFF.

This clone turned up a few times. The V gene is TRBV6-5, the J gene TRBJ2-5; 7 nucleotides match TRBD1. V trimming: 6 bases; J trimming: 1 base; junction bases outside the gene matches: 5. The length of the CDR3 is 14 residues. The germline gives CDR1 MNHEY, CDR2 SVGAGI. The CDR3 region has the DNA TGTGCCAGCAGCCCCGACAGGGCCCAAGAGACCCAGTACTTC. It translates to CASSPDRAQETQYF.

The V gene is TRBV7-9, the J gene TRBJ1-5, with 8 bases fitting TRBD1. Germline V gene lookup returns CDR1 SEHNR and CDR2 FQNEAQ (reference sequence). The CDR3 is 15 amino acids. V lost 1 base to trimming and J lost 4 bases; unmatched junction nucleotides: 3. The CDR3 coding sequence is TGTGCCAGCAGCTTAGGGACAGGGAGGAATCAGCCCCAGCATTTT. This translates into CASSLGTGRNQPQHF.